The clone carrying this T cell receptor (beta chain) turned up a few times. Its specificity is not known. This record belongs to a study of beta chain features in type 1 diabetes. With V trimmed by 1 base and J by 13 bases, 1 base remained unmatched. This CDR3 has 11 residues. CDR1 is SGHDN, CDR2 FVKESK, per germline. Expressed TCRB transcripts were sequenced because the entire RNA isolate underwent reverse transcription. Libraries were prepared by immunoSEQ multiplex PCR; TCRdb keeps only in-frame clonotypes and omits some of them. The sample shows approximately 250,000 clones, less than 15% of them seen only once. Whole-study findings and limits: Whether HLA type affects TCRB rearrangement stayed undetermined in the present work.

A sort by CD45RO/CCR7/CD25/CD127/CD95/CD27 yielded CD4+ naive, central memory, regulatory and stem cell-like memory cells. This clonotype was sampled from a woman aged 40 to 55 in good health. The rearrangement joins TRBV14 to TRBJ2-3, with 8 bases lining up with TRBD2. The sequenced material came from naive CD4+ T cells from blood. The CDR3 region is CASSQGRGEYF. DNA of the CDR3: TGTGCCAGCAGCCAAGGGCGGGGGGAGTATTTT.